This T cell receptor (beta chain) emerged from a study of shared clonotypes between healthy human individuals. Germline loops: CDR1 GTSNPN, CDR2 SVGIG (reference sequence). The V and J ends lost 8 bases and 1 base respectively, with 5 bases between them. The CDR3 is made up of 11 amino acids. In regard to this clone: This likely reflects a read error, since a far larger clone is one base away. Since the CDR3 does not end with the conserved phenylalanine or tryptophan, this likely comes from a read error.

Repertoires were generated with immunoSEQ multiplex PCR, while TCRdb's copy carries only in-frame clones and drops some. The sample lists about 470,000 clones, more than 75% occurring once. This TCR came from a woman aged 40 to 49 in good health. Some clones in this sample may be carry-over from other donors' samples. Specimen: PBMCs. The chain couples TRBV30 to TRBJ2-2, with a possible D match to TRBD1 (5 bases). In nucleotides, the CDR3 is TGTGCCACAGGGAACACCGGGGAGCTGTTTTCT. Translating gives CATGNTGELFS.